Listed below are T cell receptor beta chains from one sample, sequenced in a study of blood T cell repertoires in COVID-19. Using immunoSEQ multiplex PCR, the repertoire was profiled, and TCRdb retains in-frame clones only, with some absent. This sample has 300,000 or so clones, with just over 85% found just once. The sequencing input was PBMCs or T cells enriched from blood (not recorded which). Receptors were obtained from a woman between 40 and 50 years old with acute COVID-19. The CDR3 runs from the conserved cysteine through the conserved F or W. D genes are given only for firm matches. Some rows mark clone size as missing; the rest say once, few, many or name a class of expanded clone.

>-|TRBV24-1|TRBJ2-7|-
TGTGCCACCAGTGTAGATAGCCCCTCCTACGAGCAGTACTTC
CATSVDSPSYEQYF
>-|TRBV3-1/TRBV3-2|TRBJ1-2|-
TGTGCCAGCAGCCAAGTACTCAACTATGGCTACACCTTC
CASSQVLNYGYTF
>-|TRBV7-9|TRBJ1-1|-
TGTGCCAGCACTAACAGGGCGAGCACTGAAGCTTTCTTT
CASTNRASTEAFF
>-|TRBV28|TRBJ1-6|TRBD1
TGTGCCAGCAGCCCCCCGTCCGGGACAGGGCATGACTCACCCCTCCACTTT
CASSPPSGTGHDSPLHF
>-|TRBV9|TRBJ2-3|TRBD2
TGTGCCAGCAGCGGGACTAGCGGGATAGGAGATACGCAGTATTTT
CASSGTSGIGDTQYF
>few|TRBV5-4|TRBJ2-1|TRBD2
TGTGCCAGCAGCCCCTATGGCGTAGCGGGAGGGTCCTACAATGAGCAGTTCTTC
CASSPYGVAGGSYNEQFF
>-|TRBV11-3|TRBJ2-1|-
TGTGCCAGCAGCTTAGATGGCGGTCCTTACAATGAGCAGTTCTTC
CASSLDGGPYNEQFF
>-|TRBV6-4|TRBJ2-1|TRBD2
TGTGCCAGCAGTGACTTCGGACTAGCGATGAATGAGCAGTTCTTC
CASSDFGLAMNEQFF
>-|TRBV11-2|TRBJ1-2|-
TGTGCCAGCAGCTTAGGGAGGGGCTATGGCTACACCTTC
CASSLGRGYGYTF
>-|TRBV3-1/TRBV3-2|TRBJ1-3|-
TGTGCCAGCAGCCTTTTCTCCGGAGACACCATATATTTT
CASSLFSGDTIYF
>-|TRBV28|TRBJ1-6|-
TGTGCCAGCAGTTTGGGCAGTTTGAATTCACCCCTCCACTTT
CASSLGSLNSPLHF
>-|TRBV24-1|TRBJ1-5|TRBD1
TGTGCCACCAGTGATTCTAGAGTTCTGGGACAGTTATATTTT
CATSDSRVLGQLYF
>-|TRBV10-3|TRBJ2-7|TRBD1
TGTGCCATCAGTCGGACAGGGGGGGCCTACGAGCAGTACTTC
CAISRTGGAYEQYF
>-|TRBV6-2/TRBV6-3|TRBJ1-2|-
TGTGCCAGCAGTCCACCTAATCCGTACAGGGATGGCTACACCTTC
CASSPPNPYRDGYTF
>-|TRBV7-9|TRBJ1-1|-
TGTGCCAGCAGCCCCTTGATAAAGCAGGGAACTGAAGCTTTCTTT
CASSPLIKQGTEAFF
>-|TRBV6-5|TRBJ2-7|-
TGTGCCAGCAGTTACTCGCGGGGTGGCTCCTACGAGCAGTACTTC
CASSYSRGGSYEQYF
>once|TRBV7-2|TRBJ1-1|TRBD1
TGTGCCAGCAGCTCGCAAGGGGGCACTAAAGCTTTCTTT
CASSSQGGTKAFF
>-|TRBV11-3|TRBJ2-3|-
TGTGCCAGCAGCTTAGATCGAAGGGGGGGTACGCAGTATTTT
CASSLDRRGGTQYF
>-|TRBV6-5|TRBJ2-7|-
TGTGCCAGCAGTCGCCTGAGCGGCACCTACGAGCAGTACTTC
CASSRLSGTYEQYF
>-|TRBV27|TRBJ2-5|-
TGTGCCAGCAGTTTGGTCCAGGGGCTTCAAGAGACCCAGTACTTC
CASSLVQGLQETQYF
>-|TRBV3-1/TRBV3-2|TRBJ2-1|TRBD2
TGTGCCAGCAGCTATATTAGCGGGAGAACCTACAATGAGCAGTTCTTC
CASSYISGRTYNEQFF
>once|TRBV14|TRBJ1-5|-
TGTGCCAGCAGTTCGGGGAATGCTCAGCCCCAGCATTTT
CASSSGNAQPQHF
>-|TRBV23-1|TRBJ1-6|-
TGCGCCAGCAGTCTGTACAGGGTTTCACCCCTCCACTTT
CASSLYRVSPLHF
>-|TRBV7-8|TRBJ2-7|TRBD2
TGTGCCAGCAGCCTAAGACTAGCGGGAACCCAGGCGCAGTACTTC
CASSLRLAGTQAQYF
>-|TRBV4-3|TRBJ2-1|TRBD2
TGCGCCAGCAGCCAAGATCCCCCTAGCGGGAGGCCGAGCTCCTACAATGAGCAGTTCTTC
CASSQDPPSGRPSSYNEQFF
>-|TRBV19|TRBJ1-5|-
TGTGCCAGTAGTATAGGGATCGTGGAGGGGTCGGGTAGGCACGGCAATCAGCCCCAGCATTTT
CASSIGIVEGSGRHGNQPQHF
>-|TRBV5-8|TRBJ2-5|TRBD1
TGTGCCAGCAGCGTCGGGACAGGGTTACACCAAGAGACCCAGTACTTC
CASSVGTGLHQETQYF
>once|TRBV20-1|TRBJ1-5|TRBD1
TGCAGTGCTAGTCCGGACAGGGGGATAGTCAGCAATCAGCCCCAGCATTTT
CSASPDRGIVSNQPQHF
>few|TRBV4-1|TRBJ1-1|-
TGCGCCAGCAGCCAAGTGGTTGTCTTTGGGACACCTTCCAACACTGAAGCTTTCTTT
CASSQVVVFGTPSNTEAFF
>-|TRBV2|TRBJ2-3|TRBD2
TGTGCCAGCAGTGTAACTAGCGGGGGGGTTCTGCAGTATTTT
CASSVTSGGVLQYF
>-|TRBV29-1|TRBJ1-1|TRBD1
TGCAGCGCCATACAGGGGGGGGTTTACACTGAAGCTTTCTTT
CSAIQGGVYTEAFF
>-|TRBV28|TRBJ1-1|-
TGTGCCAGCAGTCGAACAGGGAGGGCTGAAGCTTTCTTT
CASSRTGRAEAFF
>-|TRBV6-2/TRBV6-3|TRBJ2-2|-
TGTGCCAGCAGTCATACCGGGACAAAGAACACCGGGGAGCTGTTTTTT
CASSHTGTKNTGELFF
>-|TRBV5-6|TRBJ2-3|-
TGTGCCAGCAGCTCGGGGGGCGGGCCGTCTACGCAGTATTTT
CASSSGGGPSTQYF
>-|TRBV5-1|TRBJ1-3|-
TGCGCCAGCAGCCCGGAGGGGGGGGCGAGCTCTGGAAACACCATATATTTT
CASSPEGGASSGNTIYF
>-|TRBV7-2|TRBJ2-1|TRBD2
TGTGCCAGCAGCCTAGGGGGACTAGCGGGAGGGAATGAGCAGTTCTTC
CASSLGGLAGGNEQFF
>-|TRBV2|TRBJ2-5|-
TGTGCCAGCAGTGAAGCGCCCGACAGTCAAGAGACCCAGTACTTC
CASSEAPDSQETQYF
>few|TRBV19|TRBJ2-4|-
TGTGCCAGTAGTATAGGTCTGGGGCAACTAGCCAAAAACATTCAGTACTTC
CASSIGLGQLAKNIQYF
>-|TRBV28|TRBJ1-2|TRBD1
TGTGCCAGCAGTCCCCCTGTTAAAGGACAGGGCGCTGGCTACACCTTC
CASSPPVKGQGAGYTF
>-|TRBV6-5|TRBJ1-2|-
TGTGCCAGCAGTTACCTCAGTGGGGCAGACTATGGCTACACCTTC
CASSYLSGADYGYTF
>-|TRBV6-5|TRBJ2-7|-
TGTGCCAGCAGCGCCGGGACTCGCAACGAGCAGTACTTC
CASSAGTRNEQYF
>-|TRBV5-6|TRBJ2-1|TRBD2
TGTGCCAGCAGCTTAACGGGACTAGGGATGGTCTACAATGAGCAGTTCTTC
CASSLTGLGMVYNEQFF
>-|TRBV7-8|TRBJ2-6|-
TGTGCCAGCAGCTTATGGTCCTTCCAGGTACTTTCTGGGGCCAACGTCCTGACTTTC
CASSLWSFQVLSGANVLTF
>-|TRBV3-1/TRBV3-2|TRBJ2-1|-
TGTGCCAGCAGCCAAACCTGGTTGACTAGGTACAATGAGCAGTTCTTC
CASSQTWLTRYNEQFF
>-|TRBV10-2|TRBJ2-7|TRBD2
TGCGCCAGCAACCCGGGACTAGCGGGAAGTATTTTCCCTGACTACGAGCAGTACTTC
CASNPGLAGSIFPDYEQYF
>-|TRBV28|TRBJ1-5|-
TGTGCCAGCAGTTTAGGGGGGGGCGGGCAGCCCCAGCATTTT
CASSLGGGGQPQHF
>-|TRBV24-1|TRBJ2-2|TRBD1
TGTGCCACCAGTGACCCGGGACAGGGGGCCATCGGGGAGCTGTTTTTT
CATSDPGQGAIGELFF
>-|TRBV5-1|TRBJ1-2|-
TGCGCCAGCAGCTTGGGGGGAGATGGCTACACCTTC
CASSLGGDGYTF
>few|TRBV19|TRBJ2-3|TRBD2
TGTGCCAGTAGTATAGGTCTAGCGGGAGGAGATACGCAGTATTTT
CASSIGLAGGDTQYF
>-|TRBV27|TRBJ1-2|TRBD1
TGTGCCAGCAGTTCTTCACGGGACAGGAGATTCTATGGCTACACCTTC
CASSSSRDRRFYGYTF
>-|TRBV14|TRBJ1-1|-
TGTGCCAGCAGCCCCGGACGGGGGGTTCGAGCTTTCTTT
CASSPGRGVRAFF
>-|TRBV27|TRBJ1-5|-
TGTGCCAGCATGTCTTCAGGGATTAATCAGCCCCAGCATTTT
CASMSSGINQPQHF
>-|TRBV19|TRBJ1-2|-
TGTGCCAGTAGTCCCCAATCGGCTAACTATGGCTACACCTTC
CASSPQSANYGYTF
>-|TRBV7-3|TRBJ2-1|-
TGTGCCAGCAGCTTTAGTCGATCGACGGGCTCCTACAATGAGCAGTTCTTC
CASSFSRSTGSYNEQFF
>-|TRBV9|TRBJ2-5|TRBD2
TGTGCCAGCAGCGCCAGCAGCGGGAGCTACCAAGAGACCCAGTACTTC
CASSASSGSYQETQYF
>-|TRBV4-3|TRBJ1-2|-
TGCGCCAGCAGCCAAGCCCACCCTGCAGGGACTAACTATGGCTACACCTTC
CASSQAHPAGTNYGYTF
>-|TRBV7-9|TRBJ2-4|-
TGTGCCAGCAGCTTAAATGGTTTGGGGGGAGACATTCAGTACTTC
CASSLNGLGGDIQYF
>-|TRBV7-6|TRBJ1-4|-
TGTGCCAGCAGCTCCGGGGTAGGGGGAGGGCCTAATGAAAAACTGTTTTTT
CASSSGVGGGPNEKLFF
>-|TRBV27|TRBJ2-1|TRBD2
TGTGCCAGCAGTTTATCCCGGGGACTAGCGGGCTCTTACAATGAGCAGTTCTTC
CASSLSRGLAGSYNEQFF
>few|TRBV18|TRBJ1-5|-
TGTGCCAGCTCACCACGAAGCAATAGCAATCAGCCCCAGCATTTT
CASSPRSNSNQPQHF